This record looks at one T cell receptor beta chain sequence and its context. The antigen is unknown. The data were taken from a study of OX40 agonist ivuxolimab in advanced cancers. The wider study: Intravenous ivuxolimab at 0.01 to 10 mg/kg was given to patients every 2 weeks. Dose-escalation patients had hepatocellular carcinoma, melanoma, renal cell or head and neck cancer.

Notes on the study in general: Expanded clones tended on average to be more numerous among CD8+ T cells than CD4+.

Blood sampling was done at baseline, cycle 4 day 1, and cycle 7 day 1. The trim removed 4 bases at V and 7 bases at J, leaving 17 bases unmatched. Germline CDR1 is SGHRS and CDR2 is YFSETQ. CDR3 size: 19 residues. The protocol was immunoSEQ multiplex PCR, while the TCRdb copy is restricted to in-frame clones and leaves out a portion. The sample carries about 48,000 clones, approximately 85% recorded once. The source was CD4+ or CD8+ T cells sorted from blood, collected in a trial of the OX40 agonist ivuxolimab. V and J are TRBV5-1 and TRBJ2-7; 16 bases line up with TRBD2. The sequence was collected from an adult with an advanced solid tumor such as melanoma, head and neck, liver or kidney cancer. CDR3 protein: CASSVGGTSGRAGYGEQYF. The CDR3 DNA is TGCGCCAGCAGCGTCGGAGGGACTAGCGGGAGGGCCGGATATGGGGAGCAGTACTTC.